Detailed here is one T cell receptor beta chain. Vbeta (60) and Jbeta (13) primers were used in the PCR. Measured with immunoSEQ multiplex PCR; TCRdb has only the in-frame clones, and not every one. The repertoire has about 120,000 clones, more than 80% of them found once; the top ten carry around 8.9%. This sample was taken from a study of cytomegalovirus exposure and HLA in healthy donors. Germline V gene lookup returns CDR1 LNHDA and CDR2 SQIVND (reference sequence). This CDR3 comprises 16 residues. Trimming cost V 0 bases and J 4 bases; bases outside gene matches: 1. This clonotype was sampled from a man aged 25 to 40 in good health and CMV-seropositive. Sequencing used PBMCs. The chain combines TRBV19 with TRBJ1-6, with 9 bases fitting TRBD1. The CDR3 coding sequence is TGTGCCAGTAGTATAGAGGGACAGGGATATAATTCACCCCTCCACTTT. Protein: CASSIEGQGYNSPLHF. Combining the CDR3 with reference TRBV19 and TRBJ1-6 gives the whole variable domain DGGITQSPKYLFRKEGQNVTLSCEQNLNHDAMYWYRQDPGQGLRLIYYSQIVNDFQKGDIAEGYSVSREKKESFPLTVTSAQKNPTAFYLCASSIEGQGYNSPLHFGNGTRLTVT.